This TCR beta chain was recorded in a study of blood T cell repertoires in COVID-19. The data were produced by immunoSEQ multiplex PCR, yet TCRdb's version contains in-frame clones alone and is incomplete. Among 250,000 to 300,000 clones, around 90% were seen once, and the ten largest hold around 1.7%. The germline CDR1 and CDR2 sequences are LGHDT and YNNKEL (reference sequence). This CDR3 has 16 residues. Trimming pared 4 bases from V and 0 bases from J, leaving 13 bases between. Recovery among Cohort 3 donors was established by two negative PCRs, clearance, or symptom resolution. The sequenced sample was PBMCs or T cells enriched from blood (not recorded which). J is TRBJ2-1 and V is TRBV3-1 (or the pseudogene TRBV3-2); D uncertain. This receptor was identified in a woman between 40 and 50 years old who had recovered from COVID-19. The DNA of the CDR3 is TGTGCCAGCAGCCTCCAACTTCTGAGCTCCTACAATGAGCAGTTCTTC. Amino acid sequence: CASSLQLLSSYNEQFF.